The clone carrying this T cell receptor beta chain was observed a handful of times. This record comes from a study of cytomegalovirus exposure and HLA in healthy donors. Study in general: An early data release held 79 million or so unique TCRs from HLA-typed donors.

A multiplex PCR was run with 60 Vbeta primers and 13 Jbeta primers. Method: immunoSEQ multiplex PCR; TCRdb's copy keeps in-frame clones and lacks some. This table holds around 100,000 clones, around 69% found once. The length of the CDR3 is 14 residues. With 3 bases clipped from V and 8 bases from J, the junction kept 5 bases outside the gene matches. Germline V CDR1 and CDR2: MDHEN, SYDVKM. The sequenced material came from PBMCs. This chain links TRBV28 with TRBJ2-1; TRBD2 agrees at 9 bases. This sequence originates from a man aged 25 to 45 in good health and CMV-seronegative. The CDR3 region is CASSFSGSGDEQFF. The CDR3 nucleotides are TGTGCCAGCAGTTTTAGCGGGAGCGGGGATGAGCAGTTCTTC.